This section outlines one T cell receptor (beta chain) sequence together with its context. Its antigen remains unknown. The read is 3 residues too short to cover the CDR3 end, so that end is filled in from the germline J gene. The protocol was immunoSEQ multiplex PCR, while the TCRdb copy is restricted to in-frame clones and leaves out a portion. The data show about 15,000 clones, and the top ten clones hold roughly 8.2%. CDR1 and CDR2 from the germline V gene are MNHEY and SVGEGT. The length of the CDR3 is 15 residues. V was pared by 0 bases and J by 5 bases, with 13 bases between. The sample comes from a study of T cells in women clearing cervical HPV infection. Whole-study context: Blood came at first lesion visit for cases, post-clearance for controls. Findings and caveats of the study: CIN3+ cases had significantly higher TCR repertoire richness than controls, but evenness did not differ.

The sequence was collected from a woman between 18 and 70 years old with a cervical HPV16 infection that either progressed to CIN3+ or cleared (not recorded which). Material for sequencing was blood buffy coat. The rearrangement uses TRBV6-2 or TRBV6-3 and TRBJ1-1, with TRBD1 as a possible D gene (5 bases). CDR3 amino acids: CASSYSVLGHTEAFF. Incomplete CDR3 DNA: TGTGCCAGCAGTTACTCGGTCCTGGGGCATACTGAA.